This T cell receptor (beta chain) was found in a study of control samples from healthy donors and cancer patients. This clone was recorded only once. The data were produced by immunoSEQ multiplex PCR, yet TCRdb's version contains in-frame clones alone and is incomplete. The sample shows 120,000 to 150,000 clones, 80% to 95% of them seen only once. The V gene's germline CDR1 is SGDLS and CDR2 YYNGEE. Trimming removed 2 bases from V and 2 bases from J, with 15 bases in between. The CDR3 loop spans 16 amino acids. The chain joins TRBV9 to TRBJ2-3; tentatively, D is TRBD2 (5 bases). This clonotype originated in a man in his late teens or twenties in good health. Sequencing input: blood. Written as DNA, the CDR3 is TGTGCCAGCAGCGTGAAGGGCACGGGATTCACAGATACGCAGTATTTT. This encodes CASSVKGTGFTDTQYF.